This T cell receptor beta chain was sequenced for a study of blood T cell repertoires in COVID-19. TCRdb's table, derived via immunoSEQ multiplex PCR, lists solely in-frame clones and lacks some. The table includes hundreds of thousands of clones, 89% detected once. Unmatched junction bases numbered 14, after V lost 6 bases and J lost 0 bases. Germline loops: CDR1 SGHVS, CDR2 FQNEAQ. The CDR3 is made up of 19 amino acids. Sequenced input: peripheral blood. This receptor was identified in a woman aged 25 to 39 with COVID-19, enrolled during active disease. V and J are TRBV7-8 and TRBJ2-6, with TRBD1 matching over 7 bases. In DNA form, the CDR3 reads TGTGCCAGCAGATCTAGGGGGCTCGGGGAAGGCTCTGGGGCCAACGTCCTGACTTTC. Translation: CASRSRGLGEGSGANVLTF.